This entry describes one TCR beta chain. The antigen remains unidentified. The sample comes from a study of beta chain features in type 1 diabetes. Study information: The examined sorted cells totaled 107,917,701 across samples.

CDR3 length: 11 residues. CDR1 is SNHLY, CDR2 FYNNEI, per germline. The V end lost 5 bases, the J end lost 3 bases, and 5 bases lay between the germline ends. Expressed TCRB transcripts were sequenced after all isolated RNA was converted to cDNA. TCRdb's table, derived via immunoSEQ multiplex PCR, lists solely in-frame clones and lacks some. This table holds hundreds of thousands of clones, over 11% found once. Study findings and constraints: Within each of all four CD4+ subsets, Type 1 diabetes patients had TCRB CDR3s that were moderately but significantly shorter.

The sequence was collected from a man between 18 and 35 years old with type 1 diabetes. What was sequenced was naive CD4+ T cells from blood. V and J are TRBV2 and TRBJ2-7; D is unclear. The CDR3 bases are TGTGCCAGCAGTTCCTACTACGAGCAGTACTTC. It translates to CASSSYYEQYF.